Listed below are T cell receptor beta chains from one sample, sequenced in a study of blood T cell repertoires in COVID-19. The table came from immunoSEQ multiplex PCR; TCRdb's copy has only in-frame clones and leaves some out. This repertoire shows fewer than 250,000 clones, around 90% found once; its top ten account for 1% to 1.5%. Sequencing input: peripheral blood. These receptors were taken from a man aged 25-45 years with acute or convalescent COVID-19. The CDR3 runs from the conserved cysteine through the conserved F or W. Fields, in order: clone size, V gene, J gene, CDR3 protein. Size values are once, few and many counts, or a class for expanded clones, and some rows have none.

.,TRBV7-9,TRBJ1-2,CASSLGGRGYTF
.,TRBV29-1,TRBJ1-1,CSVERDRGGTEAFF
.,TRBV4-1,TRBJ1-6,CASSQDEGTLSKAYNSPLHF
.,TRBV3-1/TRBV3-2,TRBJ2-3,CASSQDRAGGVLNTQYF
.,TRBV7-9,TRBJ1-2,CASTSRTNYGYTF
.,TRBV12-5,TRBJ1-1,CASGTRGRGTEAFF
once,TRBV7-9,TRBJ2-5,CASSPPNREETQYF
.,TRBV5-1,TRBJ1-6,CASARDRVKMPLHF
.,TRBV7-9,TRBJ1-4,CASSSPGEEEKLFF
.,TRBV5-1,TRBJ1-5,CASSFAAGHQPQHF
.,TRBV7-3,TRBJ2-2,CASSSPGAETGELFF
.,TRBV5-3,TRBJ1-1,CARSNFLPSEAFF
.,TRBV9,TRBJ2-2,CASSVGGPGGLFF
.,TRBV4-2,TRBJ1-2,CASSQEAGGVELYGYTF
.,TRBV4-2,TRBJ1-1,CASSPGDRPNTEAFF
once,TRBV6-6,TRBJ1-3,CASSLRDRDLSGNTIYF
.,TRBV2,TRBJ1-2,CASSETQGRGNYGYTF
.,TRBV6-6,TRBJ1-5,CASSFLGRDQPQHF
once,TRBV4-2,TRBJ1-1,CASSQGGNEAFF
.,TRBV28,TRBJ2-3,CASIRGSTDTQYF
.,TRBV7-3,TRBJ1-6,CASSLNAAGMDSPLHF
.,TRBV5-1,TRBJ1-2,CASRDRSYYGYTF
once,TRBV2,TRBJ2-5,CASSADRGRETQYF
.,TRBV11-2,TRBJ2-7,CASSFVQGAYEQYF
.,TRBV6-5,TRBJ1-1,CASIRSTGNTEAFF
.,TRBV21-1,TRBJ2-7,CASSKGFHRGFGYEQYF
once,TRBV3-1/TRBV3-2,TRBJ2-7,CASSQGRGTYEQYF
.,TRBV7-9,TRBJ1-5,CASSQTGNQPQHF
.,TRBV11-1,TRBJ2-1,CASSLGLRVDEQFF
.,TRBV19,TRBJ2-7,CASGQTGYEQYF
.,TRBV4-1,TRBJ1-5,CASSQDLGGGVDQPQHF
.,TRBV29-1,TRBJ2-5,CSAWDSGLGETQYF
.,TRBV27,TRBJ2-1,CASSSVLHNEQFF
.,TRBV7-7,TRBJ1-1,CASSSRWDTEAFF
.,TRBV5-4,TRBJ2-7,CASSTGTAAHEQYF
.,TRBV7-8,TRBJ2-6,CASSLRETSGANVLTF
.,TRBV19,TRBJ1-6,CASSMTGARPLHF
few,TRBV7-2,TRBJ2-7,CASSLGAGPNYEQYF
.,TRBV28,TRBJ1-2,CASSLSRTGFNGYTF
.,TRBV5-1,TRBJ2-5,CASSPGNGETQYF
.,TRBV27,TRBJ2-1,CASSSWTSGSYNEQFF
.,TRBV19,TRBJ2-7,CASSIDLGGYEQYF
.,TRBV10-2,TRBJ2-1,CASSRTSGGANEQFF